The 25 T cell receptor beta chains presented below share a single source sample, sequenced in a study of T cell repertoires in MIS-A myocarditis. Assay: immunoSEQ multiplex PCR; the TCRdb copy retains only in-frame clones and omits some. The sample has some 6,600 clones, about 78% seen once. Material for sequencing was right inferior lung lobe tissue obtained at autopsy. The origin of the receptors is a man between 18 and 35 years old with fulminant myocarditis from multisystem inflammatory syndrome in adults (MIS-A) after COVID-19.

This chain links TRBV5-6 with TRBJ1-2, with D possibly matching TRBD1 (5 bases). This CDR3 contains 14 residues. The V gene's germline CDR1 is SGHDT and CDR2 YYEEEE. The V and J ends lost 0 bases and 5 bases respectively, with 11 bases between them. CDR3: CASSLAISGYGYTF. CDR3 DNA sequence: TGTGCCAGCAGCTTGGCCATTTCAGGGTATGGCTACACCTTC.

The chain uses TRBV27 and TRBJ2-2; D gene ambiguous. CDR3 size: 17 residues. Germline CDR1 and CDR2: MNHEY and SMNVEV (reference sequence). Trimming removed 2 bases at V and 0 bases at J, with 13 bases between. CDR3 sequence: CASSLIRRFANTGELFF. The CDR3 DNA reads as TGTGCCAGCAGTTTAATCCGGAGATTCGCGAACACCGGGGAGCTGTTTTTT.

CDR3 residues: CASSWPEGTEAFF. DNA for the CDR3: TGTGCCAGCAGCTGGCCCGAGGGGACTGAAGCTTTCTTT. V and J are TRBV13 and TRBJ1-1; a possible D gene is TRBD1 (5 bases). This CDR3 contains 13 residues. Trimming took 4 bases from V and 5 from J, leaving 11 bases between them. Germline V gene sequence: CDR1 PRHDT, CDR2 FYEKMQ (reference sequence).

This clone came up a few times. This chain links TRBV28 with TRBJ1-1, with D possibly being TRBD1 (5 bases). Trimming cost V 5 bases and J 3 bases, with 19 bases left between them. The CDR3 runs 16 residues. Germline CDR1 MDHEN, CDR2 SYDVKM. The CDR3 sequence is CASSPLTEGRDTEAFF. The CDR3 nucleotides are TGTGCCAGCAGTCCCCTTACGGAGGGGCGCGACACTGAAGCTTTCTTT.

This clone was seen just once. The chain employs TRBV4-2 and TRBJ1-4; TRBD1 is a possible D gene (6 bases). This CDR3 has 15 amino acids. V was pared by 4 bases and J by 6 bases, with 15 bases between. CDR1 and CDR2 from the germline V gene are LGHNA and YNFKEQ. CDR3 in amino acids: CASSRGGEGDEKLFF. CDR3 sequence (DNA): TGTGCCAGCAGCCGAGGGGGGGAAGGGGATGAAAAACTGTTTTTT.

V usage is TRBV5-3 and J usage is TRBJ2-7; no firm D call. TRBV5-3 is reported as an ORF; its role is uncertain. The CDR3 loop spans 10 amino acids. Between the trimmed V and J ends, which lost 0 bases and 5 bases, there was a span of 0 bases. The CDR3 region is CARSLDEQYF. CDR3 bases: TGTGCCAGAAGCTTGGACGAGCAGTACTTC.

V gene TRBV25-1 combines with J gene TRBJ2-6; tentative D call: TRBD2 (5 bases). Looked up from germline, CDR1 is MGHDK and CDR2 is SYGVNS. The CDR3 loop spans 16 amino acids. The V and J ends lost 3 bases and 4 bases respectively, with 13 bases between them. The chain's CDR3 is CASSDEPGTGANVLTF. CDR3 DNA: TGTGCCAGCAGTGACGAACCGGGAACCGGGGCCAACGTCCTGACTTTC.

The chain uses TRBV27 and TRBJ2-1, with TRBD2 matching over 11 bases. The CDR3 has 14 residues. CDR1 is MNHEY, CDR2 SMNVEV, per germline (reference sequence). V shed 9 bases, J shed 2 bases, and the junction held 3 bases outside the gene matches. The CDR3 DNA sequence: TGTGCCAGTACTAGCGGGAGCACCTACAATGAGCAGTTCTTC. This translates into CASTSGSTYNEQFF.

The genes are TRBV28 and TRBJ2-1; D is perhaps TRBD1 (6 bases). There are 14 residues in the CDR3. V lost 3 bases and J 2 bases, leaving 8 bases between the germline ends. Germline values: CDR1 MDHEN, CDR2 SYDVKM. The CDR3, as DNA: TGTGCCAGCAGTTTTAGGACAGCCTACAATGAGCAGTTCTTC. This translates into CASSFRTAYNEQFF. The entire variable domain, with the rest obtained from reference TRBV28 and TRBJ2-1, is as follows: DVKVTQSSRYLVKRTGEKVFLECVQDMDHENMFWYRQDPGLGLRLIYFSYDVKMKEKGDIPEGYSVSREKKERFSLILESASTNQTSMYLCASSFRTAYNEQFFGPGTRLTVL.

This chain connects TRBV4-1 to TRBJ1-5; D might be TRBD1 (6 bases). The CDR3 is 18 residues long. V was shortened by 4 bases and J by 0 bases, with 19 bases between the two germline ends. Germline CDR1 MGHRA, CDR2 YSYEKL. The CDR3 sequence: CASSRGWAGALSNQPQHF. As DNA, the CDR3 is TGCGCCAGCAGCCGGGGGTGGGCAGGGGCTCTTAGCAATCAGCCCCAGCATTTT.

The chain links TRBV10-3 to TRBJ2-3; the D gene could be TRBD1 or TRBD2 (5 bases each). V was pared by 2 bases and J by 4 bases, with 13 bases between. The germline V gene encodes CDR1 ENHRY and CDR2 SYGVKD. This CDR3 has 15 amino acids. The CDR3 region is CAISETNGAADTQYF. The CDR3 nucleotides are TGTGCCATCAGTGAGACCAACGGGGCCGCAGATACGCAGTATTTT.

This chain joins TRBV5-1 and TRBJ2-2; possible D gene TRBD2, 5 bases. The CDR3 has 14 residues. V lost 0 bases to trimming and J lost 7 bases, with 10 bases between them. Germline lookup yields CDR1 SGHRS and CDR2 YFSETQ. The CDR3, as DNA: TGCGCCAGCAGCTTGGATGCGGGTGGCGGGGAGCTGTTTTTT. It translates to CASSLDAGGGELFF.

This chain links TRBV5-4 with TRBJ1-4; the D gene is possibly TRBD1 (5 bases). Germline V gene lookup returns CDR1 SGHNT and CDR2 YYREEE (reference sequence). This CDR3 has 15 amino acids. The V end was cut by 0 bases, the J end by 6 bases, with 12 bases between. The CDR3 region is CASSLGTGGDEKLFF. The CDR3 DNA reads as TGTGCCAGCAGCTTGGGTACAGGAGGGGATGAAAAACTGTTTTTT.

V is TRBV11-3 and J is TRBJ1-4; 8 nucleotides match TRBD1. The CDR3 consists of 15 residues. The trim removed 10 bases at V and 3 bases at J, leaving 10 bases unmatched. Germline V gene sequence: CDR1 SGHNT, CDR2 YENEEA. The CDR3 is CATRGQARANEKLFF. The CDR3 region has the DNA TGTGCCACAAGGGGACAGGCGAGGGCTAATGAAAAACTGTTTTTT.

The chain uses TRBV4-1 and TRBJ1-1; the match to TRBD1 covers 7 bases. After removal of 6 bases from V and 4 bases from J, the junction contained 11 bases not matched to a gene. The CDR3 has 15 residues. CDR1 and CDR2 (germline): MGHRA, YSYEKL. The CDR3 protein is CASRLFDRDVTEAFF. The DNA for the CDR3 is TGCGCCAGCAGACTCTTTGACAGGGATGTCACTGAAGCTTTCTTT.

In this sample, this clone turned up a few times. V is TRBV11-2 and J is TRBJ2-7; TRBD2 matches at 11 bases. With V trimmed by 5 bases and J by 0 bases, 6 bases remained unmatched. The CDR3 runs to 16 residues. Germline V CDR1 and CDR2: SGHAT, FQNNGV. CDR3: CASSKGLAVLSYEQYF. CDR3 DNA: TGTGCCAGCAGCAAGGGACTAGCGGTCCTCTCCTACGAGCAGTACTTC.

V gene TRBV6-4 combines with J gene TRBJ2-1; D is undetermined. Germline CDR1 and CDR2: MRHNA and SNTAGT. The CDR3 is 12 amino acids. The V gene lost 5 bases and the J gene lost 6 bases, with 8 bases spanning the gap. In DNA form, the CDR3 reads TGTGCCAGCAGTAAACTACGCAATGAGCAGTTCTTC. Residues: CASSKLRNEQFF.

This clone was detected once. The chain joins TRBV5-1 to TRBJ2-7; D might be TRBD1 (5 bases). The CDR3 has 16 residues. Trimming removed 2 bases at V and 0 bases at J, with 15 bases between. Germline loops: CDR1 SGHRS, CDR2 YFSETQ. The CDR3 spells CASSFFATASSYEQYF. For the CDR3, the DNA is TGCGCCAGCAGCTTTTTTGCGACAGCTAGCTCCTACGAGCAGTACTTC.

V is TRBV6-4 and J is TRBJ2-2, with D possibly matching TRBD2 (6 bases). V lost 3 bases to trimming and J lost 5 bases, with 7 bases between them. CDR3 length equals 13 residues. CDR1 and CDR2 (germline): MRHNA, SNTAGT. The CDR3 is CASSESGTGELFF. CDR3 coding DNA: TGTGCCAGCAGTGAAAGCGGGACCGGGGAGCTGTTTTTT.

V gene TRBV19 combines with J gene TRBJ1-1; TRBD1 is a possible D gene (6 bases). This CDR3 has 13 residues. Germline values: CDR1 LNHDA, CDR2 SQIVND (reference sequence). CDR3 residues: CGCGGPGDTEAFF. CDR3 sequence (DNA): TGTGGTTGCGGGGGCCCTGGAGACACTGAAGCTTTCTTT.

This clone appeared a few times. The V and J genes are TRBV5-4 and TRBJ2-4, with D tentatively TRBD1 or TRBD2 (7 bases each). This CDR3 comprises 15 residues. Germline V gene data show CDR1 as SGHNT and CDR2 as YYREEE (reference sequence). V lost 4 bases and J 7 bases, leaving 18 bases between the germline ends. The CDR3 loop reads CASSAPQGGRNIQYF. The CDR3 nucleotides read TGTGCCAGCAGCGCCCCTCAGGGGGGGAGGAACATTCAGTACTTC.

V usage is TRBV12-3 or TRBV12-4 and J usage is TRBJ2-1, with TRBD1 matching 8 bases. This CDR3 is 12 amino acids long. The trim removed 5 bases at V and 15 bases at J, leaving 9 bases unmatched. The CDR3 is CASSAQGAKRFF. In DNA, the CDR3 is TGTGCCAGCAGTGCCCAGGGGGCGAAGAGGTTCTTC.

This clone has just a few counts. This chain links TRBV4-3 with TRBJ2-3; the D gene could be TRBD1 or TRBD2 (6 bases each). The CDR3 totals 14 residues. Germline loops: CDR1 LGHNA, CDR2 YSLEER. V shed 1 base and J shed 6 bases, with 11 bases lying between them. This CDR3 reads CASSQGGAADTQYF. As DNA, the CDR3 is TGCGCCAGCAGCCAAGGGGGGGCAGCCGATACGCAGTATTTT.

The rearrangement uses TRBV27 and TRBJ1-1, with unresolved D. Germline V gives CDR1 MNHEY, CDR2 SMNVEV (reference sequence). With 5 bases removed from V and 6 bases from J, the gap between germline ends came to 16 bases. CDR3 length: 14 amino acids. The CDR3 DNA reads TGTGCCAGCAGTACGAGACTTCCAGCCTCTGAAGCTTTCTTT. Protein sequence: CASSTRLPASEAFF.

The V and J genes are TRBV27 and TRBJ2-7; D possibly corresponds to TRBD2 (5 bases). The ends were cut back, 6 bases at V and 2 bases at J, with 8 bases in the middle. The CDR3 is made up of 12 amino acids. CDR1 and CDR2 from the germline V gene are MNHEY and SMNVEV (reference sequence). DNA for the CDR3: TGTGCCAGCAGGACCGGGGCCTACGAGCAGTACTTC. This gives the protein CASRTGAYEQYF.